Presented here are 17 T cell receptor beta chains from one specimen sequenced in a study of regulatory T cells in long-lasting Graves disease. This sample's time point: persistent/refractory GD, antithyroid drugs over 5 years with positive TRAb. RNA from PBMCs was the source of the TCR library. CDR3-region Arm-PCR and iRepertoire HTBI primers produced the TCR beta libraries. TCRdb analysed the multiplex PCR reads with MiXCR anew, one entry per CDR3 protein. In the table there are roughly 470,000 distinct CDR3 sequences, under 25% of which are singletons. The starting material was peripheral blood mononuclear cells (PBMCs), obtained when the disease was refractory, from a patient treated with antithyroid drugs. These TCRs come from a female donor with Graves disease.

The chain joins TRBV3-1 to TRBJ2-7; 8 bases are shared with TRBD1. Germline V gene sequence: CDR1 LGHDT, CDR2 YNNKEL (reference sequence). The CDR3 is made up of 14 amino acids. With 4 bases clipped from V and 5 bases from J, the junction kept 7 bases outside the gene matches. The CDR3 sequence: CASSRQGAGNEQYF. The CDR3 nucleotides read TGTGCCAGCAGCCGCCAGGGGGCCGGGAACGAGCAGTACTTC.

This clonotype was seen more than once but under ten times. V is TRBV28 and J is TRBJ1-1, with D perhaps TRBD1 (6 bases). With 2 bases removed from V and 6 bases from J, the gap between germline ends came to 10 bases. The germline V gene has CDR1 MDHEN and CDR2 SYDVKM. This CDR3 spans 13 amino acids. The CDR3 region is CASSLADSAEAFF. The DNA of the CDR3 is TGTGCCAGCAGTTTAGCGGACAGTGCTGAAGCTTTCTTT. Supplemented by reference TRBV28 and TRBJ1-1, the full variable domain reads DVKVTQSSRYLVKRTGEKVFLECVQDMDHENMFWYRQDPGLGLRLIYFSYDVKMKEKGDIPEGYSVSREKKERFSLILESASTNQTSMYLCASSLADSAEAFFGQGTRLTVV.

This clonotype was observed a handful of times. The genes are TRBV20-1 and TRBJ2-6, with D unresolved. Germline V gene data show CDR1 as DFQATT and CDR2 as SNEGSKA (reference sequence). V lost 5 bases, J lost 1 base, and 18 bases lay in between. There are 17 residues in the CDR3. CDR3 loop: CSADSGPEISGANVLTF. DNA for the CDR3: TGCAGTGCTGACTCCGGGCCTGAGATTTCTGGGGCCAACGTCCTGACTTTC.

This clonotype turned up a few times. CDR3 protein: CASRGQGHEQYF. Here the CDR3 DNA reads TGTGCCAGCAGAGGACAGGGCCACGAGCAGTACTTC. The chain links TRBV9 to TRBJ2-7, with 8 bases identical to TRBD1. This CDR3 comprises 12 residues. Germline V gives CDR1 SGDLS, CDR2 YYNGEE. The V and J ends lost 5 bases and 5 bases, in that order; junction bases with no gene match: 3.

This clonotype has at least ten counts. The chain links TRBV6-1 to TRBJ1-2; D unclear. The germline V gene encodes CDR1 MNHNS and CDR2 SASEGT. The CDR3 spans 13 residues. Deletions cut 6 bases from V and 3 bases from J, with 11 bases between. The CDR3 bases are TGTGCCAGCAGCCAAGAAGAAGACTATGGCTACACCTTC. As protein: CASSQEEDYGYTF.

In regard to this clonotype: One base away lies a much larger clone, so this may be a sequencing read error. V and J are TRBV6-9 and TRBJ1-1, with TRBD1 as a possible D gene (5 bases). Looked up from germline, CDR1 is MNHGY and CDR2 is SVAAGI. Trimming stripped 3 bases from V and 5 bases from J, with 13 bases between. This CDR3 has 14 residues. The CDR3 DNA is TGTGCCAGCAGTTACTCGAACAGGAAAACTGAAGCTTTCTTT. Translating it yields CASSYSNRKTEAFF.

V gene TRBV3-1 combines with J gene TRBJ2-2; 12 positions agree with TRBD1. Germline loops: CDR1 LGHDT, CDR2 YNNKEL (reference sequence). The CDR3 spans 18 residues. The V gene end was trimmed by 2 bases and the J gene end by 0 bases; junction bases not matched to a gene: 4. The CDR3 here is CASSQRGQGASNTGELFF. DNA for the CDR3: TGTGCCAGCAGCCAAAGGGGACAGGGGGCGTCGAACACCGGGGAGCTGTTTTTT.

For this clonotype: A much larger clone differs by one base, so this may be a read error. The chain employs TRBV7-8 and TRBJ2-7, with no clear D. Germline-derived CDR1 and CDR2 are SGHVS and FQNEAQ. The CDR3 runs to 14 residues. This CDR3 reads CASSLMSAAYERYF. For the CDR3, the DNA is TGTGCCAGCAGTCTGATGTCCGCTGCCTACGAGCGGTACTTC.

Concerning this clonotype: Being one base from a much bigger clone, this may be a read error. As DNA, the CDR3 is TGTGCCATCGCCCTCTCTGGCGGGAGAGGTGAGACCCGGTACTTC. Translating gives CAIALSGGRGETRYF. The chain carries TRBV6-1 and TRBJ2-5, with 7 nucleotides matching TRBD2. Germline V lookup: CDR1 MNHNS, CDR2 SASEGT. CDR3 length equals 15 residues.

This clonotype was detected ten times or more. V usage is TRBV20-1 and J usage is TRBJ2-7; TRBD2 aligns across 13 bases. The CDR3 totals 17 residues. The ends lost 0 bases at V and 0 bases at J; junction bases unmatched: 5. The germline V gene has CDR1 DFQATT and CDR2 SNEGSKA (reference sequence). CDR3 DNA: TGCAGTGCTAGAGACACTAGCGGGAGGGCCCCCTCCTACGAGCAGTACTTC. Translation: CSARDTSGRAPSYEQYF.

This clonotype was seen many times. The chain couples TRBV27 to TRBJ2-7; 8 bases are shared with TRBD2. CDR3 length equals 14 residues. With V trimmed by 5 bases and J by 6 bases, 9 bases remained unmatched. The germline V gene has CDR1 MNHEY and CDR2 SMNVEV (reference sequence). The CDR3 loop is CASSPGTSRSEQYF. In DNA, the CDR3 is TGTGCCAGCAGTCCCGGGACTAGTCGAAGCGAGCAGTACTTC.

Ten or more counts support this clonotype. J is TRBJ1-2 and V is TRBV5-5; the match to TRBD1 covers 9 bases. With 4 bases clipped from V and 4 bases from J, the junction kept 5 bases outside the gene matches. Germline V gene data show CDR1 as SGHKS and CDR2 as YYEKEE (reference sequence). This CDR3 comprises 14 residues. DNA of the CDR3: TGTGCCAGCAGCACGGGACAGGGATTCTATGGCTACACCTTC. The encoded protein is CASSTGQGFYGYTF.

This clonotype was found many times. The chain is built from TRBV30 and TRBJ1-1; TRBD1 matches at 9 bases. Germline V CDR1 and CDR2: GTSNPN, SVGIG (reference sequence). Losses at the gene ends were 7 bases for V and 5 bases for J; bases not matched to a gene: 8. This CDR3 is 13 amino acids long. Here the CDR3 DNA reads TGTGCCTCCCGTACGGACAGGGGAACTGAAGCTTTCTTT. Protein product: CASRTDRGTEAFF.

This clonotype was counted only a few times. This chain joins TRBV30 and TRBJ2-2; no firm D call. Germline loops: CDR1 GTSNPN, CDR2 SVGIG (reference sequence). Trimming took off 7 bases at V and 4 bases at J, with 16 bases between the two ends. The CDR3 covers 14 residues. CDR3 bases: TGTGCCTCAACTCAAGGCGGATTCACCGGGGAGCTGTTTTTT. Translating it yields CASTQGGFTGELFF.

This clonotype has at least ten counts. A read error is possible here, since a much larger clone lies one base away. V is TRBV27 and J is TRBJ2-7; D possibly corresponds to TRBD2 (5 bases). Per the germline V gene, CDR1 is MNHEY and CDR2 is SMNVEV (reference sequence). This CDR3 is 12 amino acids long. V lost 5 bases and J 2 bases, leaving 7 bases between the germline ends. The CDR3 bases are TGTGCCAGCAGTGCCGGGGCCTACGAGCAGTACTTC. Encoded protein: CASSAGAYEQYF.

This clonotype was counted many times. The CDR3 region has the DNA TGTGCCAGCAGCTTAGGGGTAGCCAATGAGCAGTTCTTC. This sequence encodes CASSLGVANEQFF. This chain uses TRBV11-2 with TRBJ2-1; D remains unclear. CDR3 length: 13 amino acids. Trimming left V 1 base short and J 6 bases short, with 7 bases between. Germline V gene data show CDR1 as SGHAT and CDR2 as FQNNGV.

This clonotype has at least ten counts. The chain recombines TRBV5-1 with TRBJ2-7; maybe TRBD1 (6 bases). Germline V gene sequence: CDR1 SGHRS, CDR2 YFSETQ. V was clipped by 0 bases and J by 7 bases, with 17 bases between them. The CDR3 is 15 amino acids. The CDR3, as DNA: TGCGCCAGCAGCTTGGCCCAGGGGCCAATCGGGGAGCAGTACTTC. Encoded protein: CASSLAQGPIGEQYF.